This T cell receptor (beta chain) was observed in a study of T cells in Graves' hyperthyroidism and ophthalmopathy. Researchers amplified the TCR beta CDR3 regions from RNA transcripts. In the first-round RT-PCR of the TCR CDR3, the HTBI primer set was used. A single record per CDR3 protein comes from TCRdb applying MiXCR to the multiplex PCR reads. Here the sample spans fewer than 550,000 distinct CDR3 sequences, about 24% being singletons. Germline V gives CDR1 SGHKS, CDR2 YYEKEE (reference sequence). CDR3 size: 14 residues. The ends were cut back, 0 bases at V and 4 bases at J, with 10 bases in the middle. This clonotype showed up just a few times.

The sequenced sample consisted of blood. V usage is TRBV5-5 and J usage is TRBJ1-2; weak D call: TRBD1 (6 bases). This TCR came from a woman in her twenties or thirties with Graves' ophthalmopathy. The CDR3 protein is CASSLDGGGYGYTF. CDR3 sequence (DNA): TGTGCCAGCAGCTTGGATGGAGGGGGCTATGGCTACACCTTC.